The 3 T cell receptor beta chains below were found in one sample sequenced in a study of vaccination effects on CD4 cells after COVID-19. Produced via immunoSEQ multiplex PCR; TCRdb's table is partial and in-frame only. This table holds fewer than 25,000 clones, roughly 80% found once. Their target antigens are unknown. Before sequencing, viral peptide pools were used by the ViraFEST assay to expand antigen-specific CD4+ T cells. The culture ran for roughly ten days before CD4+ T cells were isolated. Nucleocapsid antibodies were negative in the vaccine recipients, who had never had SARS-CoV-2 infection. The specimen was CD4+ T cells from PBMCs cultured with HCoV-NL63 spike peptides, collected before COVID-19 vaccination. The receptor set was obtained from a human donor who received a COVID-19 vaccine.

The chain links TRBV7-9 to TRBJ1-5; TRBD1 is a possible D gene (5 bases). The ends were cut back, 5 bases at V and 7 bases at J, with 12 bases in the middle. Germline V gives CDR1 SEHNR, CDR2 FQNEAQ (reference sequence). The CDR3 covers 13 residues. CDR3 loop: CASSRDGRQPQHF. The CDR3 coding sequence is TGTGCCAGCAGCCGGGACGGAAGGCAGCCCCAGCATTTT.

V gene TRBV11-2 combines with J gene TRBJ1-5; D ambiguous. Germline V lookup: CDR1 SGHAT, CDR2 FQNNGV. V gave up 5 bases and J gave up 7 bases, with 12 bases separating them. This CDR3 is built from 13 residues. The CDR3: CASSQDWGQPQHF. DNA for the CDR3: TGTGCCAGCAGCCAGGACTGGGGACAGCCCCAGCATTTT.

The rearrangement joins TRBV15 to TRBJ2-5; a possible D gene is TRBD2 (6 bases). This CDR3 contains 16 residues. V was pared by 2 bases and J by 2 bases, with 15 bases between. The germline V gene has CDR1 LNHNV and CDR2 YYDKDF (reference sequence). The CDR3 bases are TGTGCCACCAGCAGAACACCGGGAGAGAAGCAAGAGACCCAGTACTTC. It encodes CATSRTPGEKQETQYF.